Listed below are T cell receptor beta chains from one sample, sequenced in a study of beta chain features in type 1 diabetes. TCRdb's copy holds only in-frame clones and misses some; the assay was immunoSEQ multiplex PCR. The profile covers 50,000 to 55,000 clones, with 60% to 70% appearing a single time and 0.29% taken by the ten largest. Sample: stem cell memory CD4+ T cells from blood. The receptors shown here come from a woman aged 25 to 45 with type 1 diabetes. The CDR3 runs from the conserved cysteine through the conserved F or W. The D gene is left open where the match is weak. Clone sizes are given selectively: once, few, many, or a class where the clone is expanded.

D: NA; J: TRBJ2-7; V: TRBV5-1; size: once; CDR3: CASSQRHGQNPYEQYF; DNA: TGCGCCAGCAGCCAACGGCATGGACAGAATCCTTACGAGCAGTACTTC
D: NA; J: TRBJ1-2; V: TRBV2; size: few; CDR3: CASSETREGYGYTF; DNA: TGTGCCAGCAGTGAAACCAGGGAAGGCTATGGCTACACCTTC
D: TRBD1; J: TRBJ2-7; V: TRBV30; size: NA; CDR3: CALGQGAYEQYF; DNA: TGTGCCTTGGGACAGGGTGCCTACGAGCAGTACTTC
D: TRBD2; J: TRBJ2-1; V: TRBV7-9; size: NA; CDR3: CASSHRTSGSNNEQFF; DNA: TGTGCCAGCAGCCATCGGACTAGCGGGAGTAACAATGAGCAGTTCTTC
D: TRBD1; J: TRBJ2-1; V: TRBV2; size: NA; CDR3: CASSVTGDNDEQFF; DNA: TGTGCCAGCAGTGTTACAGGGGATAACGATGAGCAGTTCTTC
D: TRBD1; J: TRBJ2-7; V: TRBV19; size: NA; CDR3: CASSVTGTANEQYF; DNA: TGTGCCAGCTCAGTTACCGGGACAGCAAACGAGCAGTACTTC
D: TRBD1; J: TRBJ1-2; V: TRBV2; size: few; CDR3: CASRGQGTNGYTF; DNA: TGTGCCAGCAGGGGACAGGGGACGAATGGCTACACCTTC
D: TRBD2; J: TRBJ2-1; V: TRBV5-1; size: NA; CDR3: CASSRLAGRNNEQFF; DNA: TGCGCCAGCAGCCGCCTAGCGGGAAGAAACAATGAGCAGTTCTTC
D: TRBD1; J: TRBJ1-5; V: TRBV18; size: NA; CDR3: CASSPRQGTTVSNQPQHF; DNA: TGTGCCAGCTCACCACGACAGGGGACGACGGTTAGCAATCAGCCCCAGCATTTT
D: NA; J: TRBJ2-7; V: TRBV29-1; size: few; CDR3: CSVVATRQGSKQYF; DNA: TGCAGCGTGGTCGCCACCAGGCAGGGCAGCAAGCAGTACTTC
D: NA; J: TRBJ2-7; V: TRBV28; size: NA; CDR3: CASRQTGGPYEQYF; DNA: TGTGCCAGCAGACAGACAGGAGGCCCCTACGAGCAGTACTTC
D: NA; J: TRBJ2-3; V: TRBV19; size: NA; CDR3: CASSTPRAGSGYTDTQYF; DNA: TGTGCCAGTAGTACGCCCAGGGCGGGAAGCGGTTACACAGATACGCAGTATTTT
D: TRBD1; J: TRBJ2-5; V: TRBV23-1; size: NA; CDR3: CASRHTGTGPQETQYF; DNA: TGCGCCAGCAGACACACCGGGACAGGGCCCCAAGAGACCCAGTACTTC
D: NA; J: TRBJ2-7; V: TRBV2; size: NA; CDR3: CASRYGGAPEEQYF; DNA: TGTGCCAGCAGGTATGGCGGGGCCCCGGAGGAGCAGTACTTC
D: NA; J: TRBJ2-7; V: TRBV28; size: NA; CDR3: CASSPGGETSYEQYF; DNA: TGTGCCAGCAGTCCCGGAGGGGAGACCTCCTACGAGCAGTACTTC
D: TRBD1; J: TRBJ1-4; V: TRBV28; size: NA; CDR3: CASRGQIKKLFF; DNA: TGTGCCAGCAGGGGACAGATCAAAAAACTGTTTTTT
D: NA; J: TRBJ2-1; V: TRBV9; size: once; CDR3: CASSVVGGRGNSYNEQFF; DNA: TGTGCCAGCAGCGTAGTGGGGGGTCGGGGGAACTCCTACAATGAGCAGTTCTTC
D: TRBD2; J: TRBJ2-1; V: TRBV28; size: NA; CDR3: CASITSGRGNEQFF; DNA: TGTGCCAGCATTACTAGCGGAAGGGGGAATGAGCAGTTCTTC
D: TRBD2; J: TRBJ2-5; V: TRBV10-2; size: NA; CDR3: CASSGLAQETQYF; DNA: TGCGCCAGCAGTGGACTAGCCCAAGAGACCCAGTACTTC
D: NA; J: TRBJ2-7; V: TRBV5-1; size: NA; CDR3: CASSLAYEQYF; DNA: TGCGCCAGCAGCTTGGCTTACGAGCAGTACTTC
D: NA; J: TRBJ2-1; V: TRBV29-1; size: NA; CDR3: CSVDSSYNEQFF; DNA: TGCAGCGTCGACAGCTCCTACAATGAGCAGTTCTTC
D: NA; J: TRBJ1-1; V: TRBV19; size: NA; CDR3: CASSSDRLNTEAFF; DNA: TGTGCCAGTAGTTCCGACAGGTTGAACACTGAAGCTTTCTTT
D: NA; J: TRBJ2-5; V: TRBV30; size: NA; CDR3: CAWSVPRGETQYF; DNA: TGTGCCTGGAGTGTACCCCGGGGAGAGACCCAGTACTTC
D: TRBD1; J: TRBJ1-2; V: TRBV5-1; size: NA; CDR3: CASSLVQGDYGYTF; DNA: TGCGCCAGCAGCTTGGTTCAGGGGGACTATGGCTACACCTTC
D: NA; J: TRBJ2-1; V: TRBV27; size: NA; CDR3: CASSDEGLPYNEQFF; DNA: TGTGCCAGCAGTGACGAAGGACTACCCTACAATGAGCAGTTCTTC
D: TRBD1; J: TRBJ1-1; V: TRBV5-1; size: few; CDR3: CASSEPLWTGGMNTEAFF; DNA: TGCGCCAGCAGCGAGCCCCTCTGGACAGGGGGCATGAACACTGAAGCTTTCTTT
D: NA; J: TRBJ2-7; V: TRBV18; size: NA; CDR3: CASSPLEGLGSYEQYF; DNA: TGTGCCAGCTCACCTCTCGAGGGCCTAGGCTCCTACGAGCAGTACTTC
D: TRBD2; J: TRBJ2-7; V: TRBV5-1; size: few; CDR3: CASSLAVAGAIEQYF; DNA: TGCGCCAGCAGCTTGGCAGTAGCGGGAGCCATCGAGCAGTACTTC
D: TRBD1; J: TRBJ1-4; V: TRBV9; size: few; CDR3: CASSVAGTANEKLFF; DNA: TGTGCCAGCAGCGTAGCTGGGACAGCTAATGAAAAACTGTTTTTT
D: TRBD1; J: TRBJ2-2; V: TRBV6-1; size: NA; CDR3: CASLRRTGDTGELFF; DNA: TGTGCCAGCTTGAGAAGGACAGGGGACACCGGGGAGCTGTTTTTT
D: TRBD2; J: TRBJ2-5; V: TRBV9; size: few; CDR3: CASSHELAGGETQYF; DNA: TGTGCCAGCAGCCACGAACTAGCGGGAGGAGAGACCCAGTACTTC
D: TRBD2; J: TRBJ2-7; V: TRBV10-1; size: few; CDR3: CASSDGTSGSYEQYF; DNA: TGCGCCAGCAGTGACGGGACTAGCGGGAGCTACGAGCAGTACTTC
D: TRBD2; J: TRBJ2-5; V: TRBV7-9; size: NA; CDR3: CASSFLWTRGGETQYF; DNA: TGTGCCAGCAGCTTCCTTTGGACTCGGGGGGGAGAGACCCAGTACTTC
D: TRBD1; J: TRBJ2-7; V: TRBV7-3; size: NA; CDR3: CASSLTTGAGYEQYF; DNA: TGTGCCAGCAGCTTAACCACAGGGGCCGGATACGAGCAGTACTTC
D: TRBD2; J: TRBJ2-1; V: TRBV10-3; size: NA; CDR3: CAIRWTSGDNEQFF; DNA: TGTGCCATCAGATGGACTAGCGGGGACAATGAGCAGTTCTTC
D: TRBD1; J: TRBJ1-5; V: TRBV29-1; size: NA; CDR3: CSVRTGYSNQPQHF; DNA: TGCAGCGTTCGGACAGGCTATAGCAATCAGCCCCAGCATTTT
D: NA; J: TRBJ2-1; V: TRBV7-2; size: few; CDR3: CASSLRAGMGYNEQFF; DNA: TGTGCCAGCAGCTTACGGGCCGGGATGGGTTACAATGAGCAGTTCTTC
D: TRBD1; J: TRBJ1-4; V: TRBV25-1; size: NA; CDR3: CASTPDRVNEKLFF; DNA: TGTGCCAGCACTCCAGACAGGGTCAATGAAAAACTGTTTTTT
D: NA; J: TRBJ2-7; V: TRBV27; size: once; CDR3: CASSLSRAISREQYF; DNA: TGTGCCAGCAGTTTATCGCGGGCTATCTCACGCGAGCAGTACTTC
D: NA; J: TRBJ2-5; V: TRBV18; size: NA; CDR3: CASSFVEGDETQYF; DNA: TGTGCCAGCTCATTCGTGGAGGGAGACGAGACCCAGTACTTC
D: NA; J: TRBJ2-2; V: TRBV4-1; size: few; CDR3: CASSPSVGGPGELFF; DNA: TGCGCCAGCAGCCCTTCCGTGGGAGGCCCCGGGGAGCTGTTTTTT
D: TRBD2; J: TRBJ2-1; V: TRBV7-3; size: few; CDR3: CASSLTPSGMITEQFF; DNA: TGTGCCAGCAGCTTAACGCCTAGCGGGATGATCACTGAGCAGTTCTTC
D: TRBD2; J: TRBJ2-3; V: TRBV7-8; size: NA; CDR3: CASSLTAGGRDTQYF; DNA: TGTGCCAGCAGCCTCACGGCGGGAGGGCGAGATACGCAGTATTTT
D: NA; J: TRBJ2-7; V: TRBV28; size: NA; CDR3: CATSREDLGGEQYF; DNA: TGTGCCACCTCAAGGGAGGACTTGGGTGGTGAGCAGTACTTC
D: TRBD2; J: TRBJ2-2; V: TRBV5-1; size: NA; CDR3: CASSDDSGMNTGELFF; DNA: TGCGCCAGCAGCGACGATAGCGGGATGAACACCGGGGAGCTGTTTTTT